This T cell receptor beta chain derives from a study of T cell responses to AZD1222 COVID-19 vaccine. Background on the study: Whether given at about 4 or about 12 weeks, second doses were pooled.

Clones were sequenced by immunoSEQ multiplex PCR, and TCRdb holds only the in-frame ones, with some missing. This sample has around 100,000 clones, with 85% to 95% found just once. The CDR3 has 15 amino acids. Germline CDR1 reads SGHTA; CDR2 reads FQGNSA. V was clipped by 3 bases and J by 4 bases; unmatched bases: 2. Worth noting for this clone: Antigen specificity is unknown.

Findings of the study overall: Epitopes outside B.1.351 and B.1.1.7 mutated regions reportedly drew nearly half of spike TCRs. It should be noted that donors were predominantly white British and more often female, and clonal diversity was possibly underestimated. The repertoires were collected only after the peak T cell response.

The sample in question was peripheral blood, obtained on day 0 of AZD1222 vaccination. The chain uses TRBV7-2 and TRBJ2-2; 10 bases match TRBD2. The receptor was derived from an adult in good health. CDR3 in DNA: TGTGCCAGCAGCTTTACTAGCGGGGTCACCGGGGAGCTGTTTTTT. Amino acids: CASSFTSGVTGELFF.